This T cell receptor (beta chain) is drawn from a study of neoadjuvant anti-PD-1 for oral cavity cancer (dated by TCRdb to the early 2020s). At the level of the whole study: Three to four biweekly doses of nivolumab at 3 mg/kg were mostly administered to patients before curative-intent surgical resection. For patients who did not progress, a fourth nivolumab dose was given around day 43, followed by definitive surgical resection on days 50-56. Under RECIST 1.1, a patient counted as a responder if showing complete response, partial response or stable disease, and as a non-responder if showing progression. A roughly 33% response rate was observed in the parent correlative cohort, in which over 9 patients were included.

PBMC libraries used mostly approximately 480 ng of input genomic DNA for deep sequencing, with six replicates per sample. TCRbeta libraries were prepared with the immunoSEQ hsTCRbeta kit according to the manufacturer's instructions. The completed libraries were mixed into a single pool at 3 nM, then sequenced with an Illumina NovaSeq 6000 S4 flow cell. In the original analysis: The immunoSEQ Analyzer handled quality control and preprocessing of the raw data. The analysis was limited to productive rearrangements, and each clonotype was defined by a unique CDR3 amino acid sequence. Repertoire clonality was estimated as the Gini-Simpson index, which was calculated using the R package tcR. Student's t test was used to compare Gini indices, and Pearson correlation was used to assess associations with tumor size change. TCRdb carries this immuneACCESS record with in-frame sequences only. Its versions omit some clonotypes, under half of them owing to an unresolved V gene in the studies checked, with the rest unexplained. That table gives V, J and clone size, and the DNA gave D and trimming. The sample table contains 35,000 to 50,000 clones; only one count was recorded for about three quarters of them. The top ten hold 4% to 5% of the sample.

Cut back by 4 bases and 3 bases, the V and J ends lie 9 bases apart. The CDR3 runs 13 residues from the cysteine to the phenylalanine. Kept here is only the CDR3 DNA, which spans 39 bases and is read in frame from base 1. Looking up the germline V gene yields CDR1 SNHLY and CDR2 FYNNEI. The sample's time point label, decoded: after neoadjuvant nivolumab, at surgical resection. The patients had newly diagnosed stage II-IVA oral cavity squamous cell carcinoma and had not received any prior systemic or radiation treatment. Everyone in the cohort had locally advanced, HPV-negative oral cavity squamous cell carcinoma. No culture maintenance or expansion was done, as the peripheral blood mononuclear cells went straight to analysis. Samples were obtained from a longitudinal correlative study of a single-arm phase II trial of neoadjuvant nivolumab in oral cavity squamous cell carcinoma. Genomic DNA-based TCRbeta sequencing was performed on subject-matched pre- and post-treatment PBMCs and tumors from three responders and three non-responders. Peripheral blood mononuclear cells were collected before nivolumab treatment and again after treatment, at the time of surgery. The Maxwell RSC DNA from Cells kit was used to isolate genomic DNA from PBMCs.

As regards this clone: The specificity of this receptor is unknown. Base-call qualities are not available, and no considerably larger clone is one nucleotide away.

The full study reports these points: After neoadjuvant nivolumab, non-responders showed significantly higher T cell clonality (Gini index) in PBMCs than responders did. Higher pretreatment blood TCRbeta clonality and lower post-treatment tumor TCRbeta clonality were correlated with higher pretreatment blood Treg/Th17 ratios. Only a few patients per response group were included in the TCR analyses, and the authors called for validation in larger cohorts.

The chain is encoded by TRBV2 joined to TRBJ2-5, with the D gene uncertain. The clonotype was recovered from a person aged 35 to 85 with oral cavity squamous cell carcinoma. The material was PBMCs, obtained after nivolumab (anti-PD-1) treatment. The CDR3 sequence is CASSARTKETQYF. The DNA sequence follows: TGTGCCAGCAGTGCTCGGACCAAAGAGACCCAGTACTTC.